A single sample is the source of the 23 T cell receptor beta chains below, sequenced in a study of blood T cell repertoires in COVID-19. Clones were read by immunoSEQ multiplex PCR, and TCRdb kept only the in-frame ones, dropping some. The sample holds approximately 350,000 clones, roughly 90% seen once. The specimen sequenced was peripheral blood. The receptors stem from a woman in her seventies with COVID-19, enrolled during active disease.

The chain links TRBV6-2 or TRBV6-3 to TRBJ1-5, with D hard to call. Germline CDR1 reads MNHEY; CDR2 reads SVGEGT. The CDR3 is 15 amino acids. V lost 2 bases and J lost 0, with 8 bases in between. Here the CDR3 reads CASSYMDYSNQPQHF. The DNA of the CDR3 is TGTGCCAGCAGTTACATGGACTATAGCAATCAGCCCCAGCATTTT.

The chain combines TRBV10-2 with TRBJ2-7, with a possible D match to TRBD2 (6 bases). Germline V gives CDR1 WSHSY, CDR2 SAAADI. This CDR3 has 15 amino acids. Trimming removed 1 base at V and 4 bases at J, with 14 bases between. Here the CDR3 reads CASSEWAGYPYEQYF. CDR3 in DNA: TGCGCCAGCAGTGAGTGGGCGGGGTACCCATACGAGCAGTACTTC.

This sequence joins TRBV9 and TRBJ2-7, with D maybe TRBD1 (6 bases). The length of the CDR3 is 17 residues. V was clipped by 4 bases and J by 0 bases, with 20 bases between them. Germline V gives CDR1 SGDLS, CDR2 YYNGEE. The CDR3 reads CASSLRDNLRSSYEQYF. DNA of the CDR3: TGTGCCAGCAGCCTCCGGGACAACCTAAGGAGCTCCTACGAGCAGTACTTC. Full variable domain (remainder filled in from reference TRBV9 and TRBJ2-7): DSGVTQTPKHLITATGQRVTLRCSPRSGDLSVYWYQQSLDQGLQFLIQYYNGEERAKGNILERFSAQQFPDLHSELNLSSLELGDSALYFCASSLRDNLRSSYEQYFGPGTRLTVT.

This clone was counted once. This chain connects TRBV4-2 to TRBJ1-2, with 10 nucleotides matching TRBD1. The CDR3 covers 16 residues. The V gene's germline CDR1 is LGHNA and CDR2 YNFKEQ. With 1 base clipped from V and 0 bases from J, the junction kept 2 bases outside the gene matches. CDR3 sequence reads: CASSQGTGGSNYGYTF. The CDR3, as DNA: TGTGCCAGCAGCCAAGGGACAGGGGGGTCTAACTATGGCTACACCTTC.

This chain connects TRBV5-4 to TRBJ2-7; the D gene is possibly TRBD1 (6 bases). Germline V gene data show CDR1 as SGHNT and CDR2 as YYREEE (reference sequence). Trimming took off 1 base at V and 4 bases at J, with 9 bases between the two ends. The CDR3 totals 13 residues. The CDR3 region is CASSLSQGYEQYF. The CDR3 bases are TGTGCCAGCAGCTTGAGCCAGGGGTACGAGCAGTACTTC.

The V call is TRBV28, the J call TRBJ1-1; 7 bases agree with TRBD1. Losses at the gene ends were 8 bases for V and 3 bases for J; bases not matched to a gene: 3. The germline V gene encodes CDR1 MDHEN and CDR2 SYDVKM. The CDR3 has 12 amino acids. The CDR3: CASGDRYTEAFF. The DNA of the CDR3 is TGTGCCAGCGGGGACAGATACACTGAAGCTTTCTTT.

CDR3 amino acids: CASSPTRAWENEQFF. The CDR3 DNA is TGTGCCAGCTCACCAACGAGGGCCTGGGAAAATGAGCAGTTCTTC. This chain connects TRBV18 to TRBJ2-1; perhaps TRBD2 as D (5 bases). Per germline, CDR1 KGHSH and CDR2 LQKENI. The CDR3 is made up of 15 amino acids. V gave up 2 bases and J gave up 7 bases, with 15 bases separating them.

The chain combines TRBV27 with TRBJ2-7; TRBD1 is a possible D gene (5 bases). The germline gives CDR1 MNHEY, CDR2 SMNVEV (reference sequence). This CDR3 has 16 amino acids. V lost 7 bases, J lost 0 bases, and 19 bases lay in between. The CDR3, as DNA: TGTGCCAGCACCTCTTCGAGACAGACGAGCTCCTACGAGCAGTACTTC. Translating it yields CASTSSRQTSSYEQYF.

V and J are TRBV30 and TRBJ2-1; 15 bases line up with TRBD2. The CDR3 has 15 amino acids. Looked up from germline, CDR1 is GTSNPN and CDR2 is SVGIG (reference sequence). Losses at the gene ends were 0 bases for V and 7 bases for J; bases not matched to a gene: 1. CDR3 DNA sequence: TGTGCCTGGAGTGTCGGGACTAGCGGGGGGAATGAGCAGTTCTTC. Its protein is CAWSVGTSGGNEQFF.

The chain is built from TRBV10-1 and TRBJ2-3; TRBD1 matches 8 bases. CDR3 length equals 15 residues. V lost 2 bases to trimming and J lost 5 bases; unmatched junction nucleotides: 6. The germline V gene has CDR1 WNHNN and CDR2 SYGVQD (reference sequence). CDR3 sequence reads: CASSEEGRGQDTQYF. DNA of the CDR3: TGCGCCAGCAGTGAGGAGGGCAGGGGGCAAGATACGCAGTATTTT.

J is TRBJ1-2 and V is TRBV7-9; TRBD1 might be the D (5 bases). Trimming removed 2 bases from V and 4 bases from J, with 11 bases in between. The CDR3 has 14 amino acids. Germline V gene sequence: CDR1 SEHNR, CDR2 FQNEAQ (reference sequence). CDR3 residues: CASSLLGGGYGYTF. DNA for the CDR3: TGTGCCAGCAGCTTACTTGGGGGGGGCTATGGCTACACCTTC.

The chain joins TRBV4-3 to TRBJ2-3; D possibly corresponds to TRBD1 (6 bases). Deletions cut 1 base from V and 3 bases from J, with 14 bases between. This CDR3 has 16 residues. The germline CDR1 and CDR2 sequences are LGHNA and YSLEER. The CDR3 sequence is CASSQGWGQGTDTQYF. CDR3 DNA sequence: TGCGCCAGCAGCCAAGGGTGGGGGCAGGGGACAGATACGCAGTATTTT.

The rearrangement uses TRBV24-1 and TRBJ1-2, with D perhaps matching TRBD1 (5 bases). Germline CDR1 and CDR2: KGHDR and SFDVKD. V dropped 4 bases and J dropped 7 bases, with 12 bases sitting between them. CDR3 size: 13 residues. CDR3 bases: TGTGCCACCAGTGACCAAGACAGCCCTGGCTACACCTTC. This translates into CATSDQDSPGYTF.

This rearrangement joins TRBV12-5 to TRBJ2-1; 8 nucleotides agree with TRBD2. Germline V gene data show CDR1 as LGHNT and CDR2 as FRNRAP. The CDR3 is 16 residues long. Unmatched junction bases numbered 7, after V lost 2 bases and J lost 4 bases. This CDR3 reads CASGLIAGGPYNEQFF. The CDR3 nucleotides are TGTGCTAGTGGTTTGATCGCGGGGGGACCTTACAATGAGCAGTTCTTC.

The chain is built from TRBV9 and TRBJ2-5, with D possibly TRBD1 on 5 matching bases. This CDR3 has 15 residues. V was clipped by 3 bases and J by 0 bases, with 12 bases between them. The germline CDR1 and CDR2 sequences are SGDLS and YYNGEE. The CDR3: CASSATDWYQETQYF. CDR3 coding DNA: TGTGCCAGCAGCGCGACAGACTGGTACCAAGAGACCCAGTACTTC.

The chain couples TRBV12-3 or TRBV12-4 to TRBJ1-1, with unresolved D. The CDR3 sequence is 13 residues long. The V gene lost 3 bases and the J gene lost 0 bases, with 5 bases spanning the gap. The CDR3 is CASSFLVNTEAFF. The CDR3, as DNA: TGTGCCAGCAGTTTTCTCGTGAACACTGAAGCTTTCTTT.

The CDR3 nucleotides read TGTGCCAGCAGTTACAGTTCAGACAGGGGCTATGGCTACACCTTC. Translating gives CASSYSSDRGYGYTF. The chain employs TRBV6-5 and TRBJ1-2; 8 nucleotides align to TRBD1. The CDR3 consists of 15 residues. The germline V gene has CDR1 MNHEY and CDR2 SVGAGI. V shed 2 bases and J 4 bases; nucleotides not matched to a gene: 6.

The J gene is TRBJ2-3, the V gene TRBV5-1; 7 bases map to TRBD1. The germline V gene encodes CDR1 SGHRS and CDR2 YFSETQ. This CDR3 contains 16 residues. V was pared by 0 bases and J by 1 base, with 5 bases of the junction left unmatched. The CDR3 nucleotides are TGCGCCAGCAGCTTGGAGAACAGGGGCGGCACAGATACGCAGTATTTT. Amino acids: CASSLENRGGTDTQYF.

In DNA, the CDR3 is TGTGCCAGCAGGGGGACAGGGGGCGACAGCTATGGCTACACCTTC. Amino acid sequence: CASRGTGGDSYGYTF. V and J are TRBV28 and TRBJ1-2; 12 positions agree with TRBD1. Germline V gene data show CDR1 as MDHEN and CDR2 as SYDVKM. The CDR3 covers 15 residues. V lost 6 bases and J lost 4; bases outside the gene matches: 6.

V usage is TRBV2 and J usage is TRBJ1-2; 7 bases are a match to TRBD1. With 4 bases clipped from V and 7 bases from J, the junction kept 6 bases outside the gene matches. This CDR3 has 13 amino acids. Germline assignment: CDR1 SNHLY and CDR2 FYNNEI. In DNA, the CDR3 is TGTGCCAGCAGTGCTACAGGGGCGGCTGGCTACACCTTC. Translation: CASSATGAAGYTF.

J is TRBJ1-1 and V is TRBV28; tentative D call: TRBD1 (5 bases). The CDR3 extends over 14 amino acids. With 2 bases removed from V and 1 base from J, the gap between germline ends came to 8 bases. Germline lookup yields CDR1 MDHEN and CDR2 SYDVKM. The CDR3, as DNA: TGTGCCAGCAGTTTACGACAGCCGAACACTGAAGCTTTCTTT. Protein product: CASSLRQPNTEAFF. The full variable domain, in which reference TRBV28 and TRBJ1-1 provide the parts outside the CDR3, is DVKVTQSSRYLVKRTGEKVFLECVQDMDHENMFWYRQDPGLGLRLIYFSYDVKMKEKGDIPEGYSVSREKKERFSLILESASTNQTSMYLCASSLRQPNTEAFFGQGTRLTVV.

The gene calls are TRBV5-1 and TRBJ1-1; 7 bases align to TRBD1. Losses at the gene ends were 0 bases for V and 4 bases for J; bases not matched to a gene: 6. This CDR3 contains 15 residues. Germline V gene lookup returns CDR1 SGHRS and CDR2 YFSETQ. The CDR3 region has the DNA TGCGCCAGCAGCTTGGCTACAGGGGCGGGCACTGAAGCTTTCTTT. Residues: CASSLATGAGTEAFF.

The chain has TRBV6-5 and TRBJ1-2; a weak D match, TRBD1 (6 bases). Trimming cost V 2 bases and J 8 bases, with 12 bases left between them. The germline V gene encodes CDR1 MNHEY and CDR2 SVGAGI. CDR3 length: 13 residues. CDR3 in amino acids: CASSYSTGRGYTF. The CDR3 DNA sequence: TGTGCCAGCAGTTACAGTACAGGGAGAGGCTACACCTTC.